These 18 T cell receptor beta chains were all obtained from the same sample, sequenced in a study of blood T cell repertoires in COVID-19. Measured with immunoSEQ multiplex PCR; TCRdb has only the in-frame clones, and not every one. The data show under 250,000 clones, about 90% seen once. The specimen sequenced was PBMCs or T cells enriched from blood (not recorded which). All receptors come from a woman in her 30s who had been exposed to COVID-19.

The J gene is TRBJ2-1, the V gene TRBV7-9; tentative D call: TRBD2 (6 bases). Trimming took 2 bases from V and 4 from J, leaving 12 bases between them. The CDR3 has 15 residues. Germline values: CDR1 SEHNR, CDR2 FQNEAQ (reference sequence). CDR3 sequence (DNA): TGTGCCAGCAGCTTATTAGCGGAGGGTTACAATGAGCAGTTCTTC. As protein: CASSLLAEGYNEQFF.

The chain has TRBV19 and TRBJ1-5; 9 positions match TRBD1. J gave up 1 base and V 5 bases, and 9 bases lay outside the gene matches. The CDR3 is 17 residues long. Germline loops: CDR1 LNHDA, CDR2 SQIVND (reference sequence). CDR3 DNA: TGTGCCAGTAGTCCCTACAGGGGGCGATTGAGCAATCAGCCCCAGCATTTT. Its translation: CASSPYRGRLSNQPQHF.

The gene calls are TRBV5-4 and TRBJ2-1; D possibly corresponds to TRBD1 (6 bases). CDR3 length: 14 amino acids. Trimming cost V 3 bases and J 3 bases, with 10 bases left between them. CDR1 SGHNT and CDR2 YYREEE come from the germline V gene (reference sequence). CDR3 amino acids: CASSYGQIYNEQFF. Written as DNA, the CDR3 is TGTGCCAGCAGCTACGGACAGATCTACAATGAGCAGTTCTTC.

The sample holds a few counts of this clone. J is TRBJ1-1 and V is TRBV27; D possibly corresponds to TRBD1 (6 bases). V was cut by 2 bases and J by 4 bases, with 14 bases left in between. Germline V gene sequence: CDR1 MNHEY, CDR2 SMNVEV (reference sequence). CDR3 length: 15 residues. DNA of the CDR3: TGTGCCAGCAGTTTAGGGGAGGGGGTGGCCACTGAAGCTTTCTTT. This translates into CASSLGEGVATEAFF.

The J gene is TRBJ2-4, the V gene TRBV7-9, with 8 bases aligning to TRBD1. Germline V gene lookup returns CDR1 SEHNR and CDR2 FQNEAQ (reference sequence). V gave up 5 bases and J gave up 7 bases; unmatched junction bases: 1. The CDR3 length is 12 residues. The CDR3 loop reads CASSRDRNIQYF. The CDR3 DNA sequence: TGTGCCAGCAGCCGGGACAGGAACATTCAGTACTTC.

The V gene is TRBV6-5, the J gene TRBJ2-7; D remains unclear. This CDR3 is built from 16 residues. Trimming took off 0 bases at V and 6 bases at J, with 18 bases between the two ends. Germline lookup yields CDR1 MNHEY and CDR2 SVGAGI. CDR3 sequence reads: CASSYSSLAPRGEQYF. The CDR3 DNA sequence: TGTGCCAGCAGTTACTCGAGTCTGGCTCCCAGAGGCGAGCAGTACTTC.

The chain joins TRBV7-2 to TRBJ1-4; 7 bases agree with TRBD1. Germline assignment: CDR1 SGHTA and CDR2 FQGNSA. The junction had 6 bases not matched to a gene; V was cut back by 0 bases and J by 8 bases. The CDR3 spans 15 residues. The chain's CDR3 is CASSLAPGGGEKLFF. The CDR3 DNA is TGTGCCAGCAGCTTAGCGCCTGGAGGGGGCGAAAAACTGTTTTTT.

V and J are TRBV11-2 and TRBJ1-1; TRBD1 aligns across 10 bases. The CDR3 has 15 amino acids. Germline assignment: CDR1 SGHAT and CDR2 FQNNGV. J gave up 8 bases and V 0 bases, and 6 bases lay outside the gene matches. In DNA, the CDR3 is TGTGCCAGCAGCTTAGATCGGGGACAGGGGCGAGAAGCTTTCTTT. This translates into CASSLDRGQGREAFF.

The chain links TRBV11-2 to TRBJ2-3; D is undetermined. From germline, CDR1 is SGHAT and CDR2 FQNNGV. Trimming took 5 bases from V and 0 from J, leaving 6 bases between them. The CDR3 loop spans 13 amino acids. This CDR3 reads CASSPPSTDTQYF. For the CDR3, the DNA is TGTGCCAGCAGCCCCCCTAGCACAGATACGCAGTATTTT.

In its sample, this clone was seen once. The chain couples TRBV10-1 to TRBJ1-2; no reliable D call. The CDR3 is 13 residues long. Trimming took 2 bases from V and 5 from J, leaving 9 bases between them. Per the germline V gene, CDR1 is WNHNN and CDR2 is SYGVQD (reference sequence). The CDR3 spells CASSEGTEYGYTF. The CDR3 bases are TGCGCCAGCAGTGAGGGAACAGAGTATGGCTACACCTTC.

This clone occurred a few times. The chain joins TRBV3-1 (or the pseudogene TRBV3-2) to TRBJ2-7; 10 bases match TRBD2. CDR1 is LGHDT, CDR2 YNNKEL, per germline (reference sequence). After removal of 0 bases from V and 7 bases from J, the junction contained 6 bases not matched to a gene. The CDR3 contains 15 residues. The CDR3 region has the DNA TGTGCCAGCAGCCAAGATACGAATAGCGGGAGGGAGCAGTACTTC. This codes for CASSQDTNSGREQYF.

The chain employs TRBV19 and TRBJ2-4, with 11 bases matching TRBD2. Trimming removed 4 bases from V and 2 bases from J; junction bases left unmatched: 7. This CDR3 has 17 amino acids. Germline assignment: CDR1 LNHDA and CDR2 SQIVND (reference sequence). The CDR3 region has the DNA TGTGCCAGTAGTACCACGGGACTAGCGGAAACCAAAAACATTCAGTACTTC. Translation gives CASSTTGLAETKNIQYF.

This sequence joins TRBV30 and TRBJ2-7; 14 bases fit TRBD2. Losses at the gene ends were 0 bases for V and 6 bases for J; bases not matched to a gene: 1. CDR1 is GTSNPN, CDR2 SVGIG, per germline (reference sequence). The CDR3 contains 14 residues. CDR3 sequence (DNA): TGTGCCTGGAGTGTGGGGACTAGCGGGAGCGAGCAGTACTTC. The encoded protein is CAWSVGTSGSEQYF.

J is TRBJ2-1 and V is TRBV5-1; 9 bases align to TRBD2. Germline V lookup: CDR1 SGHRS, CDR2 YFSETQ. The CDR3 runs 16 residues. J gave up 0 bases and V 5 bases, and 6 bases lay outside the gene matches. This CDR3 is CASRPPTSGSYNEQFF. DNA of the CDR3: TGCGCCAGCAGGCCGCCGACTAGCGGCTCCTACAATGAGCAGTTCTTC.

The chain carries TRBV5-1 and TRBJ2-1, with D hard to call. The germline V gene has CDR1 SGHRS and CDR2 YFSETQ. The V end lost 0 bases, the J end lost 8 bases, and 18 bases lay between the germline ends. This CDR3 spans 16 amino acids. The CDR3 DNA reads TGCGCCAGCAGCTTGGCCCGAGCGTCGAACTTCGATGAGCAGTTCTTC. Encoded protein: CASSLARASNFDEQFF.

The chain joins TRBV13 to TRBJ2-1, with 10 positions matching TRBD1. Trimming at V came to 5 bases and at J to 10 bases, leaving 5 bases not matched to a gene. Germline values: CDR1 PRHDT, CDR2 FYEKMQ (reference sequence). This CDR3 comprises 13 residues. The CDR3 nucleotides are TGTGCCAGCAGCCGGGACAGGGGCTTCGAGCAGTTCTTC. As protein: CASSRDRGFEQFF. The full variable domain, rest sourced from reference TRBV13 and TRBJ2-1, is AAGVIQSPRHLIKEKRETATLKCYPIPRHDTVYWYQQGPGQDPQFLISFYEKMQSDKGSIPDRFSAQQFSDYHSELNMSSLELGDSALYFCASSRDRGFEQFFGPGTRLTVL.

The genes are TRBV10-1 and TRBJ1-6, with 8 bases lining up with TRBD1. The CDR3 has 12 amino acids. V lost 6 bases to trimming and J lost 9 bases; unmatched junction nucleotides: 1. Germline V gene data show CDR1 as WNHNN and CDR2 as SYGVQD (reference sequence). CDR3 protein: CASRDRVSPLHF. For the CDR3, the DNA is TGCGCCAGCAGGGACAGGGTTTCACCCCTCCACTTT.

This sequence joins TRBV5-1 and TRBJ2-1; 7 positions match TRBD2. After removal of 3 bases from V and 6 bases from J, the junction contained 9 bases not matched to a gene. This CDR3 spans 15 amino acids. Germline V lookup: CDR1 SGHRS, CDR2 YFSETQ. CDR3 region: CASSYGLESRNEQFF. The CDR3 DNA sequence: TGCGCCAGCAGCTACGGACTAGAGTCTCGCAATGAGCAGTTCTTC.